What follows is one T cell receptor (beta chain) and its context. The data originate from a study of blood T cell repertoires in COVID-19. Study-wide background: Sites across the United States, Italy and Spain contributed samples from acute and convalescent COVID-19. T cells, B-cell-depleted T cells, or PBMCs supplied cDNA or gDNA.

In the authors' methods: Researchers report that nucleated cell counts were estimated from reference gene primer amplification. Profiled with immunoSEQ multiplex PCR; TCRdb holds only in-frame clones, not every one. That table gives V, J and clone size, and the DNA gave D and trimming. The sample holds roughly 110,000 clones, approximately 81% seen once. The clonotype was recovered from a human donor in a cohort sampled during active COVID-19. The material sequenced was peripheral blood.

CDR3 amino acids: CASSLQVGAGELFF. In nucleotides, the CDR3 is TGCGCCAGCAGCTTGCAGGTGGGAGCCGGGGAGCTGTTTTTT. V usage is TRBV5-1 and J usage is TRBJ2-2; a possible D gene is TRBD2 (5 bases). Germline CDR1 is SGHRS and CDR2 is YFSETQ. V was shortened by 1 base and J by 6 bases, with 10 bases between the two germline ends. This CDR3 has 14 amino acids. Drawing the rest from reference TRBV5-1 and TRBJ2-2, the complete variable domain is KAGVTQTPRYLIKTRGQQVTLSCSPISGHRSVSWYQQTPGQGLQFLFEYFSETQRNKGNFPGRFSGRQFSNSRSEMNVSTLELGDSALYLCASSLQVGAGELFFGEGSRLTVL.